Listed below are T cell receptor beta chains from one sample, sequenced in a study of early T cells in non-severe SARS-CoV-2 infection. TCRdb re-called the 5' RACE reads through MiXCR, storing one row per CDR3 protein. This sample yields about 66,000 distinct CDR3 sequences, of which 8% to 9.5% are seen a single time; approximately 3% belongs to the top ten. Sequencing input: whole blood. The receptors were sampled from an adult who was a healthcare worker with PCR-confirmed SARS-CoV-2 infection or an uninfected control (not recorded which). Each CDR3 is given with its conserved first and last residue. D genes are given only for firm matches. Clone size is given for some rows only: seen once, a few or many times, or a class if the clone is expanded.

TGTGCCAGCAGTGAACCCCAAGCGGGGGAGACCCAGTACTTC | CASSEPQAGETQYF | TRBV6-1 | TRBD2 | TRBJ2-5 | many
TGTGCCAGCAGAAGGAGCGGGCCCTACACAGATACGCAGTATTTT | CASRRSGPYTDTQYF | TRBV6-5 | . | TRBJ2-3 | few
TGCAGCGTTGAGTACCTGGGGGAGACCCAGTACTTC | CSVEYLGETQYF | TRBV29-1 | . | TRBJ2-5 | many
TGTGCCAGCAGTTTACCGGTGGCGGGGACTCATACGCAGTATTTT | CASSLPVAGTHTQYF | TRBV12-3/TRBV12-4 | . | TRBJ2-3 | few
TGCAGCGTCAAGGAGTTTGGCACAGATACGCAGTATTTT | CSVKEFGTDTQYF | TRBV29-1 | . | TRBJ2-3 | .
TGCGCCAGCAGCTGGACAGGGGGGAATTCACCCCTCCACTTT | CASSWTGGNSPLHF | TRBV5-1 | TRBD1 | TRBJ1-6 | .
TGTGCCAGCAGCGACCCGGAGGGTGGGCAAGAGACCCAGTACTTC | CASSDPEGGQETQYF | TRBV12-3/TRBV12-4 | . | TRBJ2-5 | many
TGTGCCAGCAGTCCCGCCCAGTTGGGGCTGGGCAATCAGCCCCAGCATTTT | CASSPAQLGLGNQPQHF | TRBV27 | . | TRBJ1-5 | .
TGTGCCAGCAGCGCACTAGCGGGAGGGTACAATGAGCAGTTCTTC | CASSALAGGYNEQFF | TRBV14 | TRBD2 | TRBJ2-1 | many
TGTGCCAGCAGCGACCATAGGACAGGGCCTGAAGCTTTCTTT | CASSDHRTGPEAFF | TRBV2 | TRBD1 | TRBJ1-1 | many
TGTGCCAGCAGCTTAGAATGGGAGTTCTACGAGCAGTACTTC | CASSLEWEFYEQYF | TRBV7-6 | . | TRBJ2-7 | many
TGTGCCAGCAGTTACTTCCTCCTCGGACAATTCAGGACCGGGGAGCTGTTTTTT | CASSYFLLGQFRTGELFF | TRBV6-2/TRBV6-3 | . | TRBJ2-2 | .
TGTGCCAGCAGAACCGGGACAGGGGCGAACTCCTACAATGAGCAGTTCTTC | CASRTGTGANSYNEQFF | TRBV6-1 | TRBD1 | TRBJ2-1 | many
TGTGCCAGCAGTCTTCAAGGGGCCCAGTACTTC | CASSLQGAQYF | TRBV12-3/TRBV12-4 | . | TRBJ2-5 | few
TGTGCCAGCAACACAGGGGGTCGGAACATTCAGTACTTC | CASNTGGRNIQYF | TRBV7-9 | TRBD1 | TRBJ2-4 | many
TGTGCCAGCAGCTTAATCTCGGGTTACGAGCAGTACTTC | CASSLISGYEQYF | TRBV7-9 | . | TRBJ2-7 | .
TGTGCCAGTAGGAGGGGCGGGAACGGCAATGAGCAGTTCTTC | CASRRGGNGNEQFF | TRBV19 | . | TRBJ2-1 | .
TGTGCCAGCAGCTTAGGATGGGGACAGAGGGAGACCCAGTACTTC | CASSLGWGQRETQYF | TRBV7-6 | TRBD1 | TRBJ2-5 | many
TGCGCCAGCAGCCTGCTGACGGATGAGCAGTTCTTC | CASSLLTDEQFF | TRBV10-2 | . | TRBJ2-1 | .
TGCAGTGCTGGGCCGTGGGAGAGCTCCTACGAGCAGTACTTC | CSAGPWESSYEQYF | TRBV20-1 | . | TRBJ2-7 | .
TGTGCCTGGGGCGGGACTAGCGGCCCCACAGATACGCAGTATTTT | CAWGGTSGPTDTQYF | TRBV30 | TRBD2 | TRBJ2-3 | .
TGTGCCAGTAGTAGAGGGGATCAGCCCCAGCATTTT | CASSRGDQPQHF | TRBV19 | . | TRBJ1-5 | .
TGTGCCAGCAGCTATGGAGGAGTAACCTATAATTCACCCCTCCACTTT | CASSYGGVTYNSPLHF | TRBV5-4 | . | TRBJ1-6 | few
TGTGCCAGCAGGGGGGATAGACGAGAGCAGTACTTC | CASRGDRREQYF | TRBV2 | . | TRBJ2-7 | .
TGTGCCAGCAGTGAAGCCGGACAGTTCTATGGCTACACCTTC | CASSEAGQFYGYTF | TRBV2 | . | TRBJ1-2 | .
TGTGCCAGCAGTTTATCTGGGACAGGGAACTACGAGCAGTACTTC | CASSLSGTGNYEQYF | TRBV12-3/TRBV12-4 | TRBD1 | TRBJ2-7 | few
TGTGCCAGCAGCGTAGGCGCGGGCCTACCGAACACCGGGGAGCTGTTTTTT | CASSVGAGLPNTGELFF | TRBV9 | . | TRBJ2-2 | .
TGTGCCAGCAGCATCTCGGGAGCAACAGATACGCAGTATTTT | CASSISGATDTQYF | TRBV7-3 | . | TRBJ2-3 | .
TGCAGTGCTAGAGACAACACAACTAGGCCAGACTACGAGCAGTACTTC | CSARDNTTRPDYEQYF | TRBV20-1 | . | TRBJ2-7 | few